What follows are 21 T cell receptor beta chains derived from one specimen sequenced in a study of T-cell memory formation after mild COVID-19. MiXCR was run by TCRdb on the 5' RACE reads, yielding one entry per CDR3 protein. The sample has roughly 580,000 distinct CDR3 sequences, about a sixth seen once. Sequences were obtained from PBMCs or a T cell subset sorted from them (not recorded which). The receptors stem from an adult woman who had mild COVID-19 (a few samples of this study predate the infection). Cell type and time point are not known.

The V and J genes are TRBV4-2 and TRBJ2-7; TRBD2 matches at 13 bases. This CDR3 is 17 amino acids long. J lost 0 bases, V lost 0 bases, and 2 bases had no gene match. CDR1 and CDR2 from the germline V gene are LGHNA and YNFKEQ. CDR3 region: CASSQDRTSGSSYEQYF. The CDR3 DNA is TGTGCCAGCAGCCAAGATAGGACTAGCGGGAGCTCCTACGAGCAGTACTTC.

The genes are TRBV18 and TRBJ1-3, with D possibly matching TRBD1 (5 bases). The length of the CDR3 is 15 residues. Trimming removed 0 bases from V and 2 bases from J, with 8 bases in between. The V gene's germline CDR1 is KGHSH and CDR2 LQKENI. The CDR3 protein is CASSPPWGAGNTIYF. In nucleotides, the CDR3 is TGTGCCAGCTCACCACCGTGGGGGGCTGGAAACACCATATATTTT.

V is TRBV4-1 and J is TRBJ2-2; 7 positions agree with TRBD1. Germline lookup yields CDR1 MGHRA and CDR2 YSYEKL. The CDR3 runs 13 residues. After removal of 9 bases from V and 2 bases from J, the junction contained 3 bases not matched to a gene. CDR3 DNA sequence: TGCGCCAGTGGACAGGATAACACCGGGGAGCTGTTTTTT. Translation gives CASGQDNTGELFF.

The rearrangement joins TRBV5-1 to TRBJ2-1; no clear D. V lost 1 base to trimming and J lost 2 bases, with 10 bases between them. CDR1 is SGHRS and CDR2 is YFSETQ in the germline V gene. There are 15 residues in the CDR3. In DNA form, the CDR3 reads TGCGCCAGCAGCTTGATGGGCCAGACCTACAATGAGCAGTTCTTC. It codes for CASSLMGQTYNEQFF.

CDR3: CASSPSGSKADTQYF. DNA of the CDR3: TGTGCCAGCAGCCCTAGCGGGAGCAAGGCAGATACGCAGTATTTT. This chain connects TRBV6-5 to TRBJ2-3; 10 bases are shared with TRBD2. V shed 6 bases, J shed 4 bases, and the junction held 7 bases outside the gene matches. Germline loops: CDR1 MNHEY, CDR2 SVGAGI. The CDR3 sequence is 15 residues long.

Ten or more counts support this clonotype. V gene TRBV2 combines with J gene TRBJ1-2; 8 nucleotides match TRBD1. V was clipped by 1 base and J by 5 bases; unmatched bases: 0. Germline assignment: CDR1 SNHLY and CDR2 FYNNEI. This CDR3 contains 13 residues. In nucleotides, the CDR3 is TGTGCCAGCAGTGAAGGACAGGGGTATGGCTACACCTTC. Protein product: CASSEGQGYGYTF.

V and J are TRBV6-2 or TRBV6-3 and TRBJ2-1; D gene ambiguous. The V gene's germline CDR1 is MNHEY and CDR2 SVGEGT. The length of the CDR3 is 14 residues. Trimming shortened V by 5 bases and J by 7 bases, and 15 bases separated the two germline ends. CDR3 DNA sequence: TGTGCCAGCAGTACGACGGACCCTGGGAATGAGCAGTTCTTC. It specifies CASSTTDPGNEQFF.

The J gene is TRBJ2-2, the V gene TRBV7-8, with D perhaps being TRBD1 or TRBD2 (5 bases each). Trimming took off 2 bases at V and 5 bases at J, with 18 bases between the two ends. The CDR3 sequence is 17 residues long. The germline gives CDR1 SGHVS, CDR2 FQNEAQ. The CDR3 reads CASSLFGQGGRTGELFF. CDR3 DNA: TGTGCCAGCAGCTTATTCGGGCAGGGCGGGCGGACCGGGGAGCTGTTTTTT.

The chain has TRBV3-1 and TRBJ1-5; D is uncertain. This CDR3 comprises 15 residues. The germline CDR1 and CDR2 sequences are LGHDT and YNNKEL (reference sequence). Trimming left V 3 bases short and J 3 bases short, with 12 bases between. The DNA of the CDR3 is TGTGCCAGCAGCCACGTTCCGGGCTACAATCAGCCCCAGCATTTT. Amino acids: CASSHVPGYNQPQHF.

The CDR3 loop is CASSQDWRLSGEETQYF. The CDR3 DNA reads TGTGCCAGCAGCCAAGATTGGAGACTCAGCGGGGAAGAGACCCAGTACTTC. This chain links TRBV14 with TRBJ2-5; 7 bases line up with TRBD2. V gave up 0 bases and J gave up 3 bases; unmatched junction bases: 10. The germline V gene encodes CDR1 SGHDN and CDR2 FVKESK. The CDR3 extends over 17 amino acids. Combining the CDR3 with reference TRBV14 and TRBJ2-5 gives the whole variable domain EAGVTQFPSHSVIEKGQTVTLRCDPISGHDNLYWYRRVMGKEIKFLLHFVKESKQDESGMPNNRFLAERTGGTYSTLKVQPAELEDSGVYFCASSQDWRLSGEETQYFGPGTRLLVL.

Only a few counts were recorded for this clonotype. CDR3 in DNA: TGCGCCAGCAGCCAAGATTTCCTTAGCGGGGGGCTTACCTACGAGCAGTACTTC. It encodes CASSQDFLSGGLTYEQYF. This chain links TRBV4-1 with TRBJ2-7, with 10 bases that match TRBD2. The germline CDR1 and CDR2 sequences are MGHRA and YSYEKL. V shed 0 bases, J shed 2 bases, and the junction held 10 bases outside the gene matches. This CDR3 contains 18 residues.

The rearrangement joins TRBV3-1 to TRBJ2-3, with 10 bases that match TRBD1. CDR1 and CDR2 from the germline V gene are LGHDT and YNNKEL (reference sequence). CDR3 size: 18 residues. The V gene end was trimmed by 4 bases and the J gene end by 4 bases; junction bases not matched to a gene: 14. CDR3 region: CASSLSPGTGEESDTQYF. Here the CDR3 DNA reads TGTGCCAGCAGCCTTTCCCCGGGGACAGGGGAAGAGTCAGATACGCAGTATTTT.

The chain links TRBV9 to TRBJ2-1, with D perhaps TRBD1 (5 bases). CDR1 is SGDLS and CDR2 is YYNGEE in the germline V gene. The CDR3 runs to 13 residues. The V end lost 4 bases, the J end lost 3 bases, and 8 bases lay between the germline ends. The CDR3 reads CASSSTDYNEQFF. The CDR3 bases are TGTGCCAGCAGCTCGACAGACTACAATGAGCAGTTCTTC.

This clonotype was picked up a small number of times. The chain uses TRBV29-1 and TRBJ1-2; 11 nucleotides line up with TRBD1. Germline V gives CDR1 SQVTM, CDR2 ANQGSEA. The ends lost 2 bases at V and 8 bases at J; junction bases unmatched: 7. The CDR3 has 14 amino acids. The CDR3 region has the DNA TGCAGCGTTGAACAACCCGGGACAGGGGGAGGCTACACCTTC. This gives the protein CSVEQPGTGGGYTF.

Here the CDR3 reads CASSFGAGEAYGYTF. The CDR3 DNA follows: TGTGCCAGCAGTTTTGGGGCAGGGGAGGCCTATGGCTACACCTTC. The chain couples TRBV12-3 or TRBV12-4 to TRBJ1-2, with a possible D match to TRBD1 (6 bases). Trimming took off 3 bases at V and 4 bases at J, with 15 bases between the two ends. The CDR3 length is 15 residues.

The chain combines TRBV5-8 with TRBJ2-7, with a weak D call TRBD1 (6 bases). V dropped 1 base and J dropped 1 base, with 12 bases sitting between them. Germline V CDR1 and CDR2: SGHTS, YDEGEE. The CDR3 is 15 residues long. The CDR3 loop is CASSLRSQGSYEQYF. The CDR3 DNA is TGTGCCAGCAGCTTGCGGTCCCAGGGGTCCTACGAGCAGTACTTC.

V is TRBV6-2 or TRBV6-3 and J is TRBJ1-6, with D unresolved. V lost 6 bases, J lost 0 bases, and 12 bases lay in between. The CDR3 has 16 residues. Germline lookup yields CDR1 MNHEY and CDR2 SVGEGT. The CDR3 DNA follows: TGTGCCAGCAGATGGAGGTGGAGCTCCTATAATTCACCCCTCCACTTT. Its protein is CASRWRWSSYNSPLHF.

The CDR3 loop is CASRSSGLYGYTF. The CDR3 DNA sequence: TGTGCCAGCAGATCTTCTGGGCTCTATGGCTACACCTTC. The rearrangement uses TRBV12-3 or TRBV12-4 and TRBJ1-2; no definite D call. V gave up 6 bases and J gave up 4 bases, with 12 bases separating them. The CDR3 consists of 13 residues.

This clonotype was counted a few times. The chain has TRBV12-3 or TRBV12-4 and TRBJ1-1; D remains unclear. The V gene lost 2 bases and the J gene lost 7 bases, with 8 bases spanning the gap. The CDR3 runs to 12 residues. CDR3 nucleotide sequence: TGTGCCAGCAGTTTATGGCGGAATGAAGCTTTCTTT. Its protein product is CASSLWRNEAFF.

The count of this clonotype is one. The chain carries TRBV5-1 and TRBJ1-1, with TRBD1 as a possible D gene (6 bases). Per germline, CDR1 SGHRS and CDR2 YFSETQ. The germline V and J ends were trimmed by 0 bases and 10 bases, with 13 bases remaining between them. The CDR3 spans 13 residues. The CDR3 is CASSLGAGRGAFF. The CDR3, as DNA: TGCGCCAGCAGCTTGGGAGCGGGCAGGGGAGCTTTCTTT. Complete variable domain (other parts from reference TRBV5-1 and TRBJ1-1): KAGVTQTPRYLIKTRGQQVTLSCSPISGHRSVSWYQQTPGQGLQFLFEYFSETQRNKGNFPGRFSGRQFSNSRSEMNVSTLELGDSALYLCASSLGAGRGAFFGQGTRLTVV.

The chain couples TRBV12-3 or TRBV12-4 to TRBJ1-2; 8 nucleotides align to TRBD1. CDR3 length: 15 amino acids. V was clipped by 6 bases and J by 1 base; unmatched bases: 7. CDR3: CASSPRQGSNYGYTF. Here the CDR3 DNA reads TGTGCCAGCAGCCCAAGACAGGGGAGTAACTATGGCTACACCTTC.